This TCR beta chain was identified during a study of persistence of HIV-infected CD4 T cells. As for the study in general: CD4+ T cells responding to CMV or HIV-1 Gag were isolated. Study-level findings and limits: Rare CMV-responding cells carrying HIV-1 proviruses were not analyzed separately for TCR. Within sorted populations, more oligoclonal TCRs accompanied more oligoclonal proviruses. TCRbeta richness was lower in CMV- and Gag-responding cells than in anti-CD3/anti-CD28-responding cells.

This CDR3 is 18 amino acids long. The V end was cut by 2 bases, the J end by 0 bases, with 14 bases between. CDR1 and CDR2 from the germline V gene are SGHVS and FQNEAQ. The libraries were made with immunoSEQ version 4 in survey mode. Produced via immunoSEQ multiplex PCR; TCRdb's table is partial and in-frame only. This repertoire shows 30,000 or so clones, roughly four fifths found once; its top ten account for 15% to 20%. Overlapping HIV-1 Gag 15-mer peptides at around 0.91 ug per peptide per mL were used. Sorted nonresponding memory CD4+ T cells were CD40L-negative, CD69-negative, CD45RO-high. A note on this clone: Its antigen is not known.

The TCR originated in an adult woman with HIV who was CMV-seropositive. The specimen comprised CD4+ T cells sorted from PBMCs after approximately 19-hour stimulation, sampled from a patient who received antiretroviral therapy. This chain connects TRBV7-8 to TRBJ2-6; D might be TRBD2 (6 bases). CDR3 DNA: TGTGCCAGCAGCTTAACCGGGGGAACCTTCTCTGGGGCCAACGTCCTGACTTTC. Translated, it gives CASSLTGGTFSGANVLTF.